The clone carrying this T cell receptor beta chain was detected many times. What it binds is not known. CDR1 is SGHRS and CDR2 is YFSETQ in the germline V gene. Trimming removed 3 bases from V and 6 bases from J; junction bases left unmatched: 11. The CDR3 is made up of 16 amino acids. Preparing the TCRbeta library involved the use of unique molecular identifiers. TCRdb re-analysed the PCR reads in MiXCR, keeping a single row per CDR3 protein. The repertoire has 900,000 or so distinct CDR3 sequences, approximately 15% of them found once; the top ten carry roughly 4.8%. The data were obtained in a study of T-cell reconstitution after alpha-beta-depleted transplantation in children. Study results and limitations: By about two months after transplant, alpha-beta T cells reportedly arose from several hundred graft clones that had expanded. High day-60 TCRbeta diversity in some patients came from surviving recipient T cells and thymic progenitors. T-cell numbers and diversity one year post-transplant derived largely from freshly generated T cells.

Sequences were derived from PBMCs, mostly from graft donor cells, sampled 360 days after TCRalphabeta/CD19-depleted stem cell transplant. The chain links TRBV5-1 to TRBJ2-3; TRBD2 agrees at 9 bases. The clonotype was recovered from a male patient younger than 18 who had a stem cell transplant for acute lymphoblastic leukemia, so the T cells may come from the graft donor. The CDR3, as DNA: TGCGCCAGCAGCTGGGCTCCTAGCGGGACGACGGATACGCAGTATTTT. It is translated as CASSWAPSGTTDTQYF.